A selection of T cell receptor beta chains follows, all from one sample in a study of cytomegalovirus exposure and HLA in healthy donors. Here immunoSEQ multiplex PCR was the method, and the copy in TCRdb shows in-frame clones only, minus some. The table has more than 90,000 clones, around 74% seen once. Material for sequencing was PBMCs. These receptors came from a woman between 35 and 50 years old in good health and CMV-seronegative. The conserved cysteine and the conserved F or W are not part of the CDR3 here. The D gene is left open where the match is weak.

V gene: TRBV6-6
D gene: NA
CDR3 length: 13
CDR3 protein: ASSFLRANTGELF

V gene: TRBV6-1
D gene: TRBD1
CDR3 length: 13
CDR3 protein: ASRRTGVGNSPLH

V gene: TRBV30
D gene: NA
CDR3 length: 11
CDR3 protein: AWSDRAGQPQH

V gene: TRBV19
D gene: NA
CDR3 length: 13
CDR3 protein: ASRALGGTNQPQH

V gene: TRBV15
D gene: TRBD1
CDR3 length: 12
CDR3 protein: ATSREDRKETQY

V gene: TRBV5-1
D gene: TRBD2
CDR3 length: 12
CDR3 protein: ASSGTSGRALIF

V gene: TRBV5-4
D gene: NA
CDR3 length: 12
CDR3 protein: ASSPKGGEETQY

V gene: TRBV30
D gene: TRBD1
CDR3 length: 12
CDR3 protein: AWSTGTGSETQY

V gene: TRBV11-2
D gene: NA
CDR3 length: 14
CDR3 protein: ASSLLRVAYTDTQY

V gene: TRBV5-6
D gene: TRBD1
CDR3 length: 13
CDR3 protein: ASSTTGGAYEKLF

V gene: TRBV25-1
D gene: NA
CDR3 length: 10
CDR3 protein: ASSHNYNEQF

V gene: TRBV7-9
D gene: TRBD2
CDR3 length: 12
CDR3 protein: ASSLSGGADTQY

V gene: TRBV7-7
D gene: NA
CDR3 length: 12
CDR3 protein: ASSVRENTGELF

V gene: TRBV5-1
D gene: NA
CDR3 length: 12
CDR3 protein: ASSKDTENEKLF

V gene: TRBV11-2
D gene: NA
CDR3 length: 16
CDR3 protein: ASSLDRAPQVRVSPLH

V gene: TRBV9
D gene: NA
CDR3 length: 11
CDR3 protein: ASSVGSSSEQY

V gene: TRBV30
D gene: TRBD1
CDR3 length: 11
CDR3 protein: AWRGQGAYEQY

V gene: TRBV7-9
D gene: TRBD2
CDR3 length: 13
CDR3 protein: ASSQTSGSYNEQF

V gene: TRBV5-1
D gene: NA
CDR3 length: 13
CDR3 protein: ASSLRVSGANVLT

V gene: TRBV28
D gene: TRBD2
CDR3 length: 16
CDR3 protein: ASSLTSTSGTSTDTQY

V gene: TRBV2
D gene: NA
CDR3 length: 12
CDR3 protein: ASSVSRTDQPQH

V gene: TRBV7-2
D gene: TRBD1
CDR3 length: 12
CDR3 protein: ASTISSQGSEQF

V gene: TRBV7-9
D gene: TRBD1
CDR3 length: 13
CDR3 protein: ASSGDRASFHEQY

V gene: TRBV19
D gene: TRBD1
CDR3 length: 16
CDR3 protein: ASSIFSHEAGGNYGYT

V gene: TRBV7-2
D gene: TRBD2
CDR3 length: 15
CDR3 protein: ASSLGDAGGPGETQY

V gene: TRBV5-1
D gene: NA
CDR3 length: 9
CDR3 protein: ASSLGAEQY